Reported below is one TCR beta chain. This clonotype occurred a few times. No cognate antigen has been identified for it. Qualities for individual bases were not recorded, and no much larger clone is one base off. This sample is part of a study of T cells in Graves' hyperthyroidism and ophthalmopathy (dated by TCRdb to about 2019). General notes on the study: Peripheral blood samples were taken at the time of initial diagnosis, prior to any treatment. Following sampling, methimazole starting at 30 mg daily was given to hyperthyroidism patients, and high-dose intravenous methylprednisolone was given to ophthalmopathy patients. An independent validation cohort of under 20 hyperthyroidism patients and some 15 patients who later progressed to ophthalmopathy tested prospective prediction of ophthalmopathy. TCR V-J signatures able to tell the groups apart were searched for in a discovery cohort of more than 90 patients, of whom about 40 had Graves' ophthalmopathy and roughly 57 had stable Graves' hyperthyroidism. The paper describes TCR Vbeta CDR3 sequencing of about 140 peripheral blood samples, made up of 40 to 45 ophthalmopathy patients, over 70 hyperthyroidism patients and some 17 progressor patients. For training and testing, the 95 to 100 patients in the discovery cohort were randomly divided in a 7:3 ratio. The study also compared thyroid tissue and blood T-cell repertoires from about 6 Graves' hyperthyroidism patients. General conclusions and limits of the study: Sample size was not statistically predetermined, and investigators were not blinded to group allocation. Blood samples also contained most of the expanded thyroid clonotypes (frequency above 0.001), which suggests that blood repertoires may reflect thyroid immune responses. Ophthalmopathy was separated from stable hyperthyroidism by a 13 V-J signature model, with approximately 89% sensitivity and about 81% specificity obtained in cross-validation and 80%/75% obtained in testing. During validation, the model predicted progression to ophthalmopathy a median of approximately six months ahead of onset, with around 71% sensitivity and almost 75% specificity.

Stable Graves' hyperthyroidism was defined as no progression to ophthalmopathy during 18 months of follow-up. Hyperthyroidism patients were newly diagnosed, with disease duration under 2 months, and aged 18 to 65 years. Exclusion was applied to patients with uncontrolled infections, other autoimmune diseases, pregnancy or lactation. Diagnoses relied on clinical symptoms, serum thyroxine and TRAb, thyroid ultrasound and orbital computed tomography. PBMCs were separated from roughly 9.3 ml of fresh peripheral blood using Ficoll-Paque density gradient centrifugation. Total RNA was extracted using Trizol reagent, and RNA quality was assessed on an Agilent 2100 Bioanalyzer. Amplification of TCR beta CDR3 regions was carried out from RNA transcripts. For the first round of RT-PCR on the TCR CDR3, the HTBI primer set was used together with the Qiagen OneStep RT-PCR kit. Libraries were constructed in a second round of multiplex PCR, after which size selection and purification were carried out. Sequencing of the libraries was done on an Illumina HiSeq2000 using paired-end 100 bp reads. The paper's processing steps were these. SOAPnuke was used to process the raw data, with reads discarded if the reads contained adapters or uncalled bases, had a mean Phred below 15, or lacked an exact constant-primer or identifier match. High-quality paired reads were merged using COPE v1.2.5, and each unique nucleotide sequence was defined as a clonotype. MiTCR v1.1 was used to align clonotypes to the IMGT TRBV, TRBD and TRBJ reference segments. Analysis was restricted to V-J combinations with a frequency above 0.0001, which covered roughly 99% of repertoires. The TCS score was defined as the ratio of F50 (clonal expansion) to E x V (chaos), calculated using BLOSUM62-based TCRdist between CDR3 peptides within each V-J. Welch's t-statistics and random forest reduced approximately 520 V-J features to 10 to 15, which were used in a naive Bayes classifier (R e1071). Clones were called with MiXCR by TCRdb after fastp trimmed the public reads at Q25, and only in-frame beta chains were retained. Each entry is one CDR3 protein sequence, shown with its most common DNA and genes. What appears here as the V and J calls and clone size reflects TCRdb's work, not the paper's. The sample table holds 380,000 or so distinct CDR3 sequences, of which around 14% were seen once. The top ten clonotypes cover just under 25% of the sample.

CDR1 and CDR2, per the germline V gene, are SGDLS and YYNGEE. Reading from cysteine to phenylalanine, the CDR3 counts 16 amino acids. CDR3 DNA only is kept here, 48 bases in frame from base 1. At the junction V is shortened by 0 bases and J by 9 bases; bases outside the gene matches: 7. Sequenced: blood. The V gene is TRBV9 and the J gene is TRBJ2-1; TRBD2 fits 12 bases in the junction. This clonotype was obtained from a woman aged 30 to 39 with Graves' hyperthyroidism. In nucleotides, the sequence is TGTGCCAGCAGCGTAGCTGCTAGCGGGAGGGGCGGTGAGCAGTTCTTC. Translated, it reads CASSVAASGRGGEQFF.